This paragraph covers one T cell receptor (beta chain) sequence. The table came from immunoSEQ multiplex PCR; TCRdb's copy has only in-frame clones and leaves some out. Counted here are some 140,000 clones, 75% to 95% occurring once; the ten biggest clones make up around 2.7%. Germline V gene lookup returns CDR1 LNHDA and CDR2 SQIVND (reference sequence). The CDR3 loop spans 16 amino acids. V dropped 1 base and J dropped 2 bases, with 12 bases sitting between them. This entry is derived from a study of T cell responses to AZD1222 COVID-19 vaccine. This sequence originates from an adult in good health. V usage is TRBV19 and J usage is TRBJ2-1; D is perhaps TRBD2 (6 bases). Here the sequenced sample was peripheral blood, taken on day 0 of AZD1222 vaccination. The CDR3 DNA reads TGTGCCAGTAGTATAGTAGGGACTGAGGCCTACAATGAGCAGTTCTTC. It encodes CASSIVGTEAYNEQFF. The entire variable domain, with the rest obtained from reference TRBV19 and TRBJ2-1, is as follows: DGGITQSPKYLFRKEGQNVTLSCEQNLNHDAMYWYRQDPGQGLRLIYYSQIVNDFQKGDIAEGYSVSREKKESFPLTVTSAQKNPTAFYLCASSIVGTEAYNEQFFGPGTRLTVL.